These 32 T cell receptor beta chains were all obtained from the same sample, sequenced in a study of radiotherapy plus CTLA-4 blockade in lung cancer. The method was immunoSEQ multiplex PCR; TCRdb's version includes in-frame clones alone and lacks a portion of them. The data hold around 38,000 clones, with roughly 85% observed a single time. This specimen consisted of peripheral blood, obtained from a patient treated with radiotherapy plus ipilimumab. Every receptor here comes from a human donor with non-small cell lung cancer whose response to radiotherapy plus ipilimumab could not be evaluated.

This clone came up a few times. CDR3 nucleotide sequence: TGCGCCAGCAGCACCCATAGCGGGGCCGGGCAAGAGACCCAGTACTTC. As protein: CASSTHSGAGQETQYF. V usage is TRBV5-1 and J usage is TRBJ2-5; 8 positions agree with TRBD2. The CDR3 runs to 16 residues. From germline, CDR1 is SGHRS and CDR2 YFSETQ. Trimming took 4 bases from V and 2 from J; bases not matched to a gene: 10.

This clone was seen only a few times. This chain uses TRBV28 with TRBJ2-4; TRBD1 matches at 9 bases. The germline gives CDR1 MDHEN, CDR2 SYDVKM. This CDR3 is 16 amino acids long. V lost 4 bases, J lost 8 bases, and 12 bases stayed unmatched. CDR3 bases: TGTGCCAGCAGTTCCCCCCACAGGGGGCGCGGAGACATTCAGTACTTC. Its translation: CASSSPHRGRGDIQYF.

This chain uses TRBV5-4 with TRBJ2-1; 8 bases agree with TRBD2. J lost 7 bases, V lost 2 bases, and 8 bases had no gene match. From germline, CDR1 is SGHNT and CDR2 YYREEE (reference sequence). This CDR3 comprises 15 residues. CDR3 DNA: TGTGCCAGCAGCTTCCAGGCGGGGGGAAAAAATGAGCAGTTCTTC. It specifies CASSFQAGGKNEQFF.

The V call is TRBV12-5, the J call TRBJ2-5; D may be TRBD1 (7 bases). With 7 bases removed from V and 1 base from J, the gap between germline ends came to 13 bases. Germline values: CDR1 LGHNT, CDR2 FRNRAP. The CDR3 totals 14 residues. DNA of the CDR3: TGTGCTAGTGCCACAGGGGACTTCCAAGAGACCCAGTACTTC. Protein: CASATGDFQETQYF.

The J gene is TRBJ2-5, the V gene TRBV19, with unresolved D. Per the germline V gene, CDR1 is LNHDA and CDR2 is SQIVND (reference sequence). V dropped 5 bases and J dropped 4 bases, with 5 bases sitting between them. This CDR3 is built from 11 residues. CDR3 amino acids: CASSSGETQYF. CDR3 nucleotide sequence: TGTGCCAGTAGTTCAGGAGAGACCCAGTACTTC.

This rearrangement joins TRBV27 to TRBJ2-6; D may be TRBD1 (6 bases). The CDR3 loop spans 14 amino acids. The germline V gene has CDR1 MNHEY and CDR2 SMNVEV (reference sequence). The germline V and J ends were trimmed by 8 bases and 2 bases, with 10 bases remaining between them. The CDR3 DNA follows: TGTGCCAGCCAGGGGTGGACTGGGGCCAACGTCCTGACTTTC. This codes for CASQGWTGANVLTF.

V is TRBV5-1 and J is TRBJ1-5, with D hard to call. The CDR3 loop spans 14 amino acids. Trimming cost V 0 bases and J 5 bases, with 9 bases left between them. The V gene's germline CDR1 is SGHRS and CDR2 YFSETQ. The CDR3 nucleotides read TGCGCCAGCAGCTTGGGCGGTCGGGATCAGCCCCAGCATTTT. Residues: CASSLGGRDQPQHF.

This clone was seen only a few times. The gene calls are TRBV10-2 and TRBJ2-2; 11 nucleotides align to TRBD2. Germline assignment: CDR1 WSHSY and CDR2 SAAADI. The CDR3 contains 15 residues. Trimming removed 7 bases from V and 8 bases from J; junction bases left unmatched: 9. DNA of the CDR3: TGCGCCAGCACCCTGACTAGCGGGAAGCCGGGGGAGCTGTTTTTT. Protein product: CASTLTSGKPGELFF.

The chain recombines TRBV19 with TRBJ2-3; 11 nucleotides align to TRBD2. V gave up 4 bases and J gave up 2 bases; unmatched junction bases: 8. The CDR3 covers 17 residues. Germline loops: CDR1 LNHDA, CDR2 SQIVND (reference sequence). CDR3 amino acids: CASSTGRLAGITDTQYF. CDR3 sequence (DNA): TGTGCCAGTAGTACCGGACGACTAGCGGGGATCACAGATACGCAGTATTTT.

CDR3 in amino acids: CASSARPGTGDYGYTF. The CDR3 DNA sequence: TGTGCCAGTAGTGCGAGACCCGGGACAGGTGATTATGGCTACACCTTC. This sequence joins TRBV19 and TRBJ1-2; TRBD1 matches at 8 bases. The CDR3 totals 16 residues. V trimming: 5 bases; J trimming: 5 bases; junction bases outside the gene matches: 13. The germline V gene encodes CDR1 LNHDA and CDR2 SQIVND (reference sequence).

This clone was found a few times. This chain joins TRBV11-2 and TRBJ2-5, with 12 bases matching TRBD2. This CDR3 has 16 residues. V shed 3 bases, J shed 4 bases, and the junction held 6 bases outside the gene matches. Germline V gives CDR1 SGHAT, CDR2 FQNNGV. CDR3 DNA: TGTGCCAGCAGCTTCCAGACTAGCGGGAGCCCAGAGACCCAGTACTTC. Encoded protein: CASSFQTSGSPETQYF.

J is TRBJ2-5 and V is TRBV28; TRBD2 matches at 7 bases. There are 14 residues in the CDR3. The germline gives CDR1 MDHEN, CDR2 SYDVKM. With V trimmed by 6 bases and J by 1 base, 5 bases remained unmatched. CDR3 region: CASSRGGGQETQYF. DNA of the CDR3: TGTGCCAGCAGCCGTGGGGGGGGCCAAGAGACCCAGTACTTC.

The sample holds one count of this clone. For the CDR3, the DNA is TGCGCCAGCAGCCAAGGGACAGGGAGCTCCTACGAGCAGTACTTC. Translating it yields CASSQGTGSSYEQYF. This chain connects TRBV4-1 to TRBJ2-7, with 8 bases identical to TRBD1. Germline CDR1 reads MGHRA; CDR2 reads YSYEKL. J lost 0 bases, V lost 1 base, and 2 bases had no gene match. There are 15 residues in the CDR3.

The V gene is TRBV27, the J gene TRBJ1-1; D possibly corresponds to TRBD1 (6 bases). Germline CDR1 is MNHEY and CDR2 is SMNVEV (reference sequence). This CDR3 comprises 14 residues. Trimming cost V 7 bases and J 1 base, with 13 bases left between them. The CDR3 region is CASTSGVRNTEAFF. CDR3 bases: TGTGCCAGCACCTCAGGGGTTAGGAACACTGAAGCTTTCTTT.

V gene TRBV19 combines with J gene TRBJ2-2; 15 nucleotides align to TRBD2. This CDR3 comprises 19 residues. Germline V gene lookup returns CDR1 LNHDA and CDR2 SQIVND (reference sequence). The V segment lost 0 bases and the J segment 4 bases; nucleotides outside the gene matches: 6. The CDR3 protein is CASSIDSRTSGGATGELFF. For the CDR3, the DNA is TGTGCCAGTAGTATAGATTCCCGGACTAGCGGGGGGGCCACCGGGGAGCTGTTTTTT.

This chain links TRBV5-1 with TRBJ2-2; 9 bases align to TRBD1. Germline CDR1 reads SGHRS; CDR2 reads YFSETQ. There are 16 residues in the CDR3. Trimming cost V 0 bases and J 5 bases; bases outside gene matches: 5. The CDR3 protein is CASSLDGTGRTGELFF. The CDR3 bases are TGCGCCAGCAGCTTGGATGGGACAGGGCGAACCGGGGAGCTGTTTTTT.

This clone turned up a few times. V usage is TRBV4-1 and J usage is TRBJ1-1; TRBD1 might be the D (5 bases). Germline CDR1 MGHRA, CDR2 YSYEKL. This CDR3 contains 15 residues. V was pared by 0 bases and J by 4 bases, with 12 bases between. Here the CDR3 reads CASSQDRGGPTEAFF. The DNA of the CDR3 is TGCGCCAGCAGCCAAGATAGGGGAGGGCCCACTGAAGCTTTCTTT.

V and J are TRBV9 and TRBJ2-7; 8 bases line up with TRBD1. V was clipped by 0 bases and J by 4 bases; unmatched bases: 0. This CDR3 contains 13 residues. Germline assignment: CDR1 SGDLS and CDR2 YYNGEE. The CDR3 DNA is TGTGCCAGCAGCGTAGACAGGGGGTACGAGCAGTACTTC. Translating gives CASSVDRGYEQYF.

This rearrangement joins TRBV4-2 to TRBJ2-7, with a weak D call TRBD1 (6 bases). Between the trimmed V and J ends, which lost 1 base and 1 base, there was a span of 14 bases. This CDR3 has 16 residues. Germline V lookup: CDR1 LGHNA, CDR2 YNFKEQ. This chain's CDR3 is CASSQGDRSLSYEQYF. CDR3 DNA sequence: TGTGCCAGCAGCCAAGGTGACAGGAGCCTATCCTACGAGCAGTACTTC.

The V gene is TRBV10-3, the J gene TRBJ2-5; TRBD1 aligns across 10 bases. The germline V gene has CDR1 ENHRY and CDR2 SYGVKD. Trimming took 8 bases from V and 5 from J; bases not matched to a gene: 11. The CDR3 runs 15 residues. The CDR3 DNA sequence: TGTGCCATCGGTTCCGGGACAGGGGCAGGGGAGACCCAGTACTTC. It yields the protein CAIGSGTGAGETQYF.

This clone was found a few times. The chain links TRBV4-3 to TRBJ2-5; D is perhaps TRBD1 (6 bases). This CDR3 is 17 amino acids long. Trimming took off 0 bases at V and 5 bases at J, with 19 bases between the two ends. Germline V gene lookup returns CDR1 LGHNA and CDR2 YSLEER. CDR3 region: CASSQDGRTGLGETQYF. CDR3 nucleotide sequence: TGCGCCAGCAGCCAAGATGGCCGAACAGGGCTGGGGGAGACCCAGTACTTC.

The rearrangement links TRBV7-3 to TRBJ2-1; D may be TRBD2 (6 bases). This CDR3 has 15 residues. V lost 7 bases, J lost 5 bases, and 18 bases lay in between. Germline CDR1 reads SGHTA; CDR2 reads FQGTGA. Here the CDR3 DNA reads TGTGCCAGCAAGGTTTCCGGAGGGTTCGACAATGAGCAGTTCTTC. This encodes CASKVSGGFDNEQFF.

This chain connects TRBV28 to TRBJ1-3; D is unclear. This CDR3 comprises 13 residues. CDR1 and CDR2 (germline): MDHEN, SYDVKM. With 8 bases removed from V and 0 bases from J, the gap between germline ends came to 8 bases. CDR3 DNA sequence: TGTGCCAGCGGCCGGGACTCTGGAAACACCATATATTTT. Encoded protein: CASGRDSGNTIYF. Combining the CDR3 with reference TRBV28 and TRBJ1-3 gives the whole variable domain DVKVTQSSRYLVKRTGEKVFLECVQDMDHENMFWYRQDPGLGLRLIYFSYDVKMKEKGDIPEGYSVSREKKERFSLILESASTNQTSMYLCASGRDSGNTIYFGEGSWLTVV.

This sequence joins TRBV28 and TRBJ1-3; D gene uncertain. V was cut by 10 bases and J by 0 bases, with 16 bases left in between. CDR1 and CDR2 (germline): MDHEN, SYDVKM. CDR3 length equals 15 residues. CDR3 protein: CAIGRRVNSGNTIYF. CDR3 bases: TGTGCCATCGGCCGACGGGTTAACTCTGGAAACACCATATATTTT.

This chain links TRBV28 with TRBJ2-6; no definite D call. The CDR3 consists of 15 residues. Germline CDR1 and CDR2: MDHEN and SYDVKM. V was trimmed by 4 bases and J by 0 bases, leaving 7 bases between them. CDR3 residues: CASSSYFSGANVLTF. CDR3 in DNA: TGTGCCAGCAGTTCCTATTTCTCTGGGGCCAACGTCCTGACTTTC.

This chain joins TRBV5-4 and TRBJ2-5, with 7 bases lining up with TRBD2. Trimming removed 0 bases from V and 2 bases from J; junction bases left unmatched: 4. This CDR3 is 15 amino acids long. The germline V gene encodes CDR1 SGHNT and CDR2 YYREEE (reference sequence). The CDR3 here is CASSLAGRGQETQYF. In nucleotides, the CDR3 is TGTGCCAGCAGCTTGGCAGGGAGGGGACAAGAGACCCAGTACTTC. Drawing the rest from reference TRBV5-4 and TRBJ2-5, the complete variable domain is ETGVTQSPTHLIKTRGQQVTLRCSSQSGHNTVSWYQQALGQGPQFIFQYYREEENGRGNFPPRFSGLQFPNYSSELNVNALELDDSALYLCASSLAGRGQETQYFGPGTRLLVL.

This chain uses TRBV2 with TRBJ1-1; 7 bases map to TRBD1. Germline lookup yields CDR1 SNHLY and CDR2 FYNNEI. The CDR3 is 12 amino acids. The V gene end was trimmed by 9 bases and the J gene end by 3 bases; junction bases not matched to a gene: 4. Here the CDR3 reads CASRGRDTEAFF. The DNA of the CDR3 is TGTGCCAGTAGGGGGCGGGACACTGAAGCTTTCTTT.

This clone was observed a few times. This rearrangement joins TRBV10-2 to TRBJ2-7, with TRBD1 identical over 10 bases. Germline values: CDR1 WSHSY, CDR2 SAAADI. The trim removed 1 base at V and 9 bases at J, leaving 9 bases unmatched. The CDR3 runs to 15 residues. CDR3 in DNA: TGCGCCAGCAGTGAGTTGGGACAGGGGCCAGGGGGGCAGTACTTC. The encoded protein is CASSELGQGPGGQYF.

Turning to this clone: Other nucleotide sequences from this sample produce the same CDR3. The chain has TRBV29-1 and TRBJ1-1; D is unresolved. Germline-derived CDR1 and CDR2 are SQVTM and ANQGSEA. The CDR3 is 11 amino acids. CDR3 nucleotides: TGCAGTGTAGCGGATGGGCTTGAAGCTTTCTTT. This gives the protein CSVADGLEAFF.

The rearrangement joins TRBV11-2 to TRBJ2-7; TRBD2 matches 11 bases. The germline V gene has CDR1 SGHAT and CDR2 FQNNGV. The CDR3 is made up of 17 amino acids. J lost 2 bases, V lost 5 bases, and 11 bases had no gene match. CDR3 loop: CASSPTLASGGTYEQYF. The DNA for the CDR3 is TGTGCCAGCAGCCCCACCCTGGCTAGCGGGGGGACCTACGAGCAGTACTTC.

This clone was seen only a few times. This chain joins TRBV4-1 and TRBJ2-7; D is ambiguous. CDR1 is MGHRA, CDR2 YSYEKL, per germline. The CDR3 has 14 residues. The V gene lost 3 bases and the J gene lost 7 bases, with 16 bases spanning the gap. The CDR3, as DNA: TGCGCCAGCAGCCAGGGCCCGTCTCGTAGGGAGCAGTACTTC. As protein: CASSQGPSRREQYF.

This chain uses TRBV2 with TRBJ1-1; 8 nucleotides agree with TRBD1. Germline V gives CDR1 SNHLY, CDR2 FYNNEI. With 6 bases clipped from V and 4 bases from J, the junction kept 7 bases outside the gene matches. CDR3 size: 14 residues. CDR3: CASSRQGISTEAFF. The DNA of the CDR3 is TGTGCCAGCAGCCGACAGGGGATCTCCACTGAAGCTTTCTTT. Full variable domain (outside the CDR3, taken from reference TRBV2 and TRBJ1-1): EPEVTQTPSHQVTQMGQEVILRCVPISNHLYFYWYRQILGQKVEFLVSFYNNEISEKSEIFDDQFSVERPDGSNFTLKIRSTKLEDSAMYFCASSRQGISTEAFFGQGTRLTVV.